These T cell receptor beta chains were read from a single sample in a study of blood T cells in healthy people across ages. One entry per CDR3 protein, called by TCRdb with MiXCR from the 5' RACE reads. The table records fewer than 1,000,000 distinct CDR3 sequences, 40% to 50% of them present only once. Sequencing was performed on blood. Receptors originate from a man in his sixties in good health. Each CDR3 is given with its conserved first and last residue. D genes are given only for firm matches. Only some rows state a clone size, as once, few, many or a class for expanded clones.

TGCGCCAGCAGCCAGGGGACAGGGGGTAACTACGAGCAGTACTTC,CASSQGTGGNYEQYF,TRBV4-3,many,15,TRBJ2-7,TRBD1
TGCGCCAGCAGCTTGGCCGGTACCGAAGCCTACGAGCAGTACTTC,CASSLAGTEAYEQYF,TRBV5-1,few,15,TRBJ2-7,NA
TGTGCCAGCAGCTTGGCCCCAGCGGGGAGCACAGATACGCAGTATTTT,CASSLAPAGSTDTQYF,TRBV5-6,NA,16,TRBJ2-3,TRBD2
TGCGCCAGCAGCGAACAGGGATCTGGAAACACCATATATTTT,CASSEQGSGNTIYF,TRBV5-1,few,14,TRBJ1-3,NA
TGTGCCAGCGGACAGACACACTCCTATAATTCACCCCTCCACTTT,CASGQTHSYNSPLHF,TRBV28,NA,15,TRBJ1-6,NA
TGCAGTGCTAGAGATCGTCTAGCGGGGACCGATACGCAGTATTTT,CSARDRLAGTDTQYF,TRBV20-1,many,15,TRBJ2-3,TRBD2
TGTGCCAGCAGTTACGGGGACAGGGCCTACGAGCAGTACTTC,CASSYGDRAYEQYF,TRBV6-6,many,14,TRBJ2-7,TRBD1
TGTGCCACGAGCCGGGACAGGGAGATCTATGGCTACACCTTC,CATSRDREIYGYTF,TRBV2,few,14,TRBJ1-2,TRBD1
TGCAGTGCCCCGCCCGTGGCGGGGGGCGCAGATACGCAGTATTTT,CSAPPVAGGADTQYF,TRBV20-1,few,15,TRBJ2-3,TRBD2
TGTGCCACCAGCAGGGCTGGGGTTGGGGAGACCCAGTACTTC,CATSRAGVGETQYF,TRBV15,few,14,TRBJ2-5,NA
TGTGCCAGCAGCTTAGCGGGCGGACCAGCGGGGGTTCAAGAGACCCAGTACTTC,CASSLAGGPAGVQETQYF,TRBV7-2,NA,18,TRBJ2-5,TRBD2
TGCGCCAGCAGCCCCGGACAGGGGGCCTCCTACGAGCAGTACTTC,CASSPGQGASYEQYF,TRBV4-1,many,15,TRBJ2-7,TRBD1
TGCGCCAGCAGCTTGAACAGCGTTAACTATGGCTACACCTTC,CASSLNSVNYGYTF,TRBV5-1,NA,14,TRBJ1-2,NA
TGCAGTGCTAGTGCCGGGACACCGAACAGCCGTGGCTACACCTTC,CSASAGTPNSRGYTF,TRBV20-1,few,15,TRBJ1-2,NA
TGTGCCAGCAGTAAACGGAGGGGGGTAGGGACTGAAGCTTTCTTT,CASSKRRGVGTEAFF,TRBV6-2/TRBV6-3,NA,15,TRBJ1-1,NA
TGTGCCAGCAGCTTATTGGCCTATGGCTACACCTTC,CASSLLAYGYTF,TRBV7-2,NA,12,TRBJ1-2,NA
TGTGCCAGCTCATCGCAGGGGGCGAGCAATCAGCCCCAGCATTTT,CASSSQGASNQPQHF,TRBV18,NA,15,TRBJ1-5,TRBD1
TGTGCCAGCAAAACAAAGGTGGAGGGCCTTTATGGCTACACCTTC,CASKTKVEGLYGYTF,TRBV12-3/TRBV12-4,few,15,TRBJ1-2,NA
TGTGCCTGGAGTAACTACGTTTGGACAGGGGGTGGTGGCTACACCTTC,CAWSNYVWTGGGGYTF,TRBV30,few,16,TRBJ1-2,TRBD1
TGTGCCAGCAGCTTAGGCGGGGTTCAGAATGAGCAGTACTTC,CASSLGGVQNEQYF,TRBV7-6,NA,14,TRBJ2-5,NA
TGTGCCAGCAGTTCCAGACAGGGAGCCACCTCCTATAATTCACCCCTCCACTTT,CASSSRQGATSYNSPLHF,TRBV27,NA,18,TRBJ1-6,TRBD1
TGCAGTGCTCTCCTTCCCGCAGATACGCAGTATTTT,CSALLPADTQYF,TRBV20-1,NA,12,TRBJ2-3,NA
TGTGCCAGCAGCTTAGGAGTTGGCGGGGGGGCAGATACGCAGTATTTT,CASSLGVGGGADTQYF,TRBV11-2,few,16,TRBJ2-3,TRBD2
TGTGCCATCCGTTCTGTTGTGGGGGGGCTCGAGCAGTACTTC,CAIRSVVGGLEQYF,TRBV10-3,few,14,TRBJ2-7,NA
TGCAGCGTTGGAAGGACAGGGACGGATGAGCAGTTCTTC,CSVGRTGTDEQFF,TRBV29-1,NA,13,TRBJ2-1,TRBD1
TGTGCCAGCAGCTTAGAGGCGGGGGCACCGACGGGTACGCAGTATTTT,CASSLEAGAPTGTQYF,TRBV7-2,NA,16,TRBJ2-3,NA
TGTGCCAGCAGTTCGGCCAGGGGCCAGTGGGAGACCCAGTACTTC,CASSSARGQWETQYF,TRBV12-3/TRBV12-4,NA,15,TRBJ2-5,NA
TGTGCCAGCAGCCCGCCTAATAGACAAGAGACCCAGTACTTC,CASSPPNRQETQYF,TRBV7-2,NA,14,TRBJ2-5,NA
TGTGCCAGCAGTCCCCGGACGAACTCCTACGAGCAGTACTTC,CASSPRTNSYEQYF,TRBV12-3/TRBV12-4,NA,14,TRBJ2-7,NA
TGTGCCAGCAGTTTATGGCCCGAGCAGTACTTC,CASSLWPEQYF,TRBV12-3/TRBV12-4,NA,11,TRBJ2-7,NA
TGTGCCAGCACCAGGGGGGATGGCTACACCTTC,CASTRGDGYTF,TRBV6-6,few,11,TRBJ1-2,TRBD1
TGTGCCAGCAGCAAGGGATACCAAGAGACCCAGTACTTC,CASSKGYQETQYF,TRBV7-2,NA,13,TRBJ2-5,NA
TGCGCCAGCAGCCACGATATCAGCAGAGGCACTGAAGCTTTCTTT,CASSHDISRGTEAFF,TRBV4-3,NA,15,TRBJ1-1,NA
TGTGCCAGCAGACCCGGGACAGAGTATGGCTACACCTTC,CASRPGTEYGYTF,TRBV2,NA,13,TRBJ1-2,TRBD1
TGTGCCAGCAGAGACGGAGTTCTAGGCACAGATACGCAGTATTTT,CASRDGVLGTDTQYF,TRBV27,NA,15,TRBJ2-3,NA
TGTGCCAACAGCATACGGGGCTCTGGGGCCAACGTCCTGACTTTC,CANSIRGSGANVLTF,TRBV9,NA,15,TRBJ2-6,NA
TGTGCCAGCAGCTTCAGAAGGGGTAGCTCCTACAATGAGCAGTTCTTC,CASSFRRGSSYNEQFF,TRBV5-6,NA,16,TRBJ2-1,NA
TGCAGCGTTGAGGGACAAATGAACACTGAAGCTTTCTTT,CSVEGQMNTEAFF,TRBV29-1,many,13,TRBJ1-1,NA
TGTGCCAGCAGCCGTGCAAATGCGGGAAGATATGGCTACACCTTC,CASSRANAGRYGYTF,TRBV14,NA,15,TRBJ1-2,NA
TGTGCCAGCAGCTTGACAGCCTCACAGAGACTCTCCTACAATGAGCAGTTCTTC,CASSLTASQRLSYNEQFF,TRBV13,NA,18,TRBJ2-1,NA
TGCGCCAGCAGCTTGCAGCAGCCTCGGATCTACGAGCAGTACTTC,CASSLQQPRIYEQYF,TRBV5-1,NA,15,TRBJ2-7,NA
TGTGCCAGCAGCTCGTCTCGGGACAGTTATGGCTACACCTTC,CASSSSRDSYGYTF,TRBV7-9,few,14,TRBJ1-2,TRBD1
TGTGCCAGCAGCGGGACCGGGGAGCTGTTTTTT,CASSGTGELFF,TRBV9,NA,11,TRBJ2-2,NA
TGTGCCAGCAGCGGACTACAGACGTCGGCGCAGTATTTT,CASSGLQTSAQYF,TRBV9,NA,13,TRBJ2-3,NA
TGTGCCAGCAGCTTATTACCCACAGATACGCAGTATTTT,CASSLLPTDTQYF,TRBV7-2,NA,13,TRBJ2-3,NA
TGTGCCAGCAGCTTATCTTTGATAGGGGACTACGAGCAGTACTTC,CASSLSLIGDYEQYF,TRBV7-2,few,15,TRBJ2-7,NA